The present T cell receptor (beta chain) was sequenced within a study of blood T cell repertoires in COVID-19. Self-reported history from a screening survey and questionnaire set each donor's cohort. The table came from immunoSEQ multiplex PCR; TCRdb's copy has only in-frame clones and leaves some out. The data show some 200,000 clones, roughly 90% seen once. The sequenced sample was PBMCs or T cells enriched from blood (not recorded which). This sequence originates from a woman aged 40 to 50 with acute COVID-19.

In nucleotides, the CDR3 is TGCGCCAGCAGGCAAACAGGGGCTCGGGCGAACACTGAAGCTTTCTTT. It is translated as CASRQTGARANTEAFF. The genes are TRBV10-2 and TRBJ1-1; 7 positions match TRBD1. V shed 6 bases and J 1 base; nucleotides not matched to a gene: 11. The CDR3 has 16 residues. The germline CDR1 and CDR2 sequences are WSHSY and SAAADI.